The sequence of this T cell receptor (beta chain) was determined in a study of early T cells in non-severe SARS-CoV-2 infection. Each cDNA molecule carried a unique molecular identifier. TCRdb processed the 5' RACE reads anew with MiXCR; each CDR3 protein has one entry. The sample lists some 29,000 distinct CDR3 sequences, about 6% occurring once. Trimming removed 4 bases at V and 0 bases at J, with 7 bases between. This CDR3 has 12 amino acids. Germline CDR1 GTSNPN, CDR2 SVGIG (reference sequence). This clonotype occurred many times. The clonotype originates from an adult who was a healthcare worker with PCR-confirmed SARS-CoV-2 infection or an uninfected control (not recorded which). The sample consisted of whole blood. The genes are TRBV30 and TRBJ2-7; unclear D gene. CDR3 nucleotides: TGTGCCTGGAATCGAGGCTCCTACGAGCAGTACTTC. Its translation is CAWNRGSYEQYF.